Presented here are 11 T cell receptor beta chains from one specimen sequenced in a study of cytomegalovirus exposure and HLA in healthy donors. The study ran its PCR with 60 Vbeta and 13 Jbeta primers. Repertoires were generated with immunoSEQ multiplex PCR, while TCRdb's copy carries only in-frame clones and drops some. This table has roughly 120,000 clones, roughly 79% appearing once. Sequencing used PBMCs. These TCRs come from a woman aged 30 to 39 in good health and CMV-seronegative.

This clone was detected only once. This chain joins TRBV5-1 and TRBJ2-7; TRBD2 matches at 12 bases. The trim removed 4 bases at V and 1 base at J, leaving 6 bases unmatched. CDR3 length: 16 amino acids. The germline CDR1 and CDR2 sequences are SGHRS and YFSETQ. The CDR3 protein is CASSPTGTSGSYEQYF. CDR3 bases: TGCGCCAGCAGCCCGACCGGGACTAGCGGGTCCTACGAGCAGTACTTC. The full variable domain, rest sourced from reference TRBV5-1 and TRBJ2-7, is KAGVTQTPRYLIKTRGQQVTLSCSPISGHRSVSWYQQTPGQGLQFLFEYFSETQRNKGNFPGRFSGRQFSNSRSEMNVSTLELGDSALYLCASSPTGTSGSYEQYFGPGTRLTVT.

CDR3 DNA: TGTGCCAGCAGCGCGGGGGGCTCCTACAATGAGCAGTTCTTC. Protein product: CASSAGGSYNEQFF. The V and J genes are TRBV7-8 and TRBJ2-1, with 8 bases that match TRBD2. CDR3 length: 14 amino acids. The germline gives CDR1 SGHVS, CDR2 FQNEAQ. The trim removed 5 bases at V and 0 bases at J, leaving 0 bases unmatched.

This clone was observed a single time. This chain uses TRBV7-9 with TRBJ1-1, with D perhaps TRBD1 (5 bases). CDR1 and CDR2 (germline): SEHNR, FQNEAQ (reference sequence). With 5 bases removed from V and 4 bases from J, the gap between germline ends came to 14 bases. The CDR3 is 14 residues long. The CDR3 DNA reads TGTGCCAGCAGCCCGAGGGTGGGGGGCACTGAAGCTTTCTTT. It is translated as CASSPRVGGTEAFF.

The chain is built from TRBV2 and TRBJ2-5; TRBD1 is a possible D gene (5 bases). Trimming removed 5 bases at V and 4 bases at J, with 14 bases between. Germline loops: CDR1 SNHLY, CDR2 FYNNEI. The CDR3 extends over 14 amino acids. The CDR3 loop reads CASSPQGTGETQYF. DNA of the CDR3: TGTGCCAGCAGTCCGCAGGGAACCGGAGAGACCCAGTACTTC.

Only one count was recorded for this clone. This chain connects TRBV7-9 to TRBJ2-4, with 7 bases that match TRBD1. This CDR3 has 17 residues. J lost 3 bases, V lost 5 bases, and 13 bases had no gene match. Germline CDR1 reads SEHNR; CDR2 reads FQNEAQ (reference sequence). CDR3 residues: CASSIVQGVLGKNIQYF. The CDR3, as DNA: TGTGCCAGCAGCATCGTCCAGGGGGTCTTGGGCAAAAACATTCAGTACTTC.

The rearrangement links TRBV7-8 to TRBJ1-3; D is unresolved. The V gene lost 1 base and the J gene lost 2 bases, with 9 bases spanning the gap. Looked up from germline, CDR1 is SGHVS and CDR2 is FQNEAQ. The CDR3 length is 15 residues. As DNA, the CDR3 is TGTGCCAGCAGCTTAGACAGTTTGGCTGGAAACACCATATATTTT. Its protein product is CASSLDSLAGNTIYF.

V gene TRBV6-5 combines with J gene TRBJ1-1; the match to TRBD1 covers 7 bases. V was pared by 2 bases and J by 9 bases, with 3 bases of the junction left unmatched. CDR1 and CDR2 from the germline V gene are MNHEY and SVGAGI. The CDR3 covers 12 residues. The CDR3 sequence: CASSYPTGQAFF. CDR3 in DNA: TGTGCCAGCAGTTACCCGACAGGGCAAGCTTTCTTT.

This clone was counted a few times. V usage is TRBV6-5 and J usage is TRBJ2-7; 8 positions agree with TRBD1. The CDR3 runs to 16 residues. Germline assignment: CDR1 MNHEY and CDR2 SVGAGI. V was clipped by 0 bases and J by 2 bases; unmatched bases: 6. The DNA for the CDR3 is TGTGCCAGCAGTTACTCGATGCAGGGGGCAACCTACGAGCAGTACTTC. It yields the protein CASSYSMQGATYEQYF.

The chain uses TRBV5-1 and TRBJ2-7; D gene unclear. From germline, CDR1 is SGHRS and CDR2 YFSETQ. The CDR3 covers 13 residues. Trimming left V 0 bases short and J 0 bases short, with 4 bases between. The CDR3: CASSLDFSYEQYF. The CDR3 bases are TGCGCCAGCAGCTTGGACTTCTCCTACGAGCAGTACTTC.

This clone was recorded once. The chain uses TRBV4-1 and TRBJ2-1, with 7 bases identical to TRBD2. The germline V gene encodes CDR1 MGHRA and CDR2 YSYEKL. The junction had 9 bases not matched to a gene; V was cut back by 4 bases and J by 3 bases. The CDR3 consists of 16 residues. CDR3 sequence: CASSLSLAEYYNEQFF. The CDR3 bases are TGCGCCAGCAGCCTATCGCTAGCGGAATACTACAATGAGCAGTTCTTC.

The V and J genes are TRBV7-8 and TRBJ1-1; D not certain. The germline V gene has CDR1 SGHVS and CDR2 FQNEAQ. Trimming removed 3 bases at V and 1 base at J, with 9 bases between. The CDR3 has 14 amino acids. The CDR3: CASSLISGNTEAFF. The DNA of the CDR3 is TGTGCCAGCAGCTTGATCTCAGGGAACACTGAAGCTTTCTTT.